This TCR beta chain originates from a study of breast tumors, draining lymph nodes, adjacent tissues. Findings of the study overall: Data fit most tumor T cells coming from lymph node, expanding in tumor. Luminal-like breast cancer showed significantly greater tumor-nontumor repertoire similarity than basal-like breast cancer did. Tumor TCR diversity was below lymph nodes but above nontumor tissue. That most tumor T cells come from lymph nodes remained unproven.

The sample holds a few counts of this clonotype. Antigen: not known. Each CDR3 protein is one row after TCRdb ran MiXCR on the multiplex PCR reads. The sample includes tens of thousands of distinct CDR3 sequences, approximately 31% of them seen just once. Deletions cut 3 bases from V and 2 bases from J, with 13 bases between. The CDR3 sequence is 15 residues long. Per the germline V gene, CDR1 is MNHEY and CDR2 is SMNVEV (reference sequence). Axillary draining lymph nodes of breast cancer patients supplied the node samples. V and J are TRBV27 and TRBJ1-1, with D hard to call. The receptor comes from a female donor with breast cancer. Some clones in this sample may be carry-over from other donors' samples. The specimen was axillary lymph node tissue. The CDR3 reads CASSFSLAFNTEAFF. CDR3 nucleotide sequence: TGTGCCAGCAGTTTTAGTTTAGCGTTTAACACTGAAGCTTTCTTT.